The 31 T cell receptor beta chains listed next were all sequenced from one sample in a study of blood T cells in healthy people across ages. For the second PCR, which ran for about 6 to 12 cycles, a sample-barcoded 5' primer and a J-beta primer mix were used. TCRdb reprocessed the 5' RACE reads with MiXCR, giving one entry per CDR3 protein. There are about 720,000 distinct CDR3 sequences in the sample; 22% occur only once, and approximately 20% lies in the top ten. The sequencing sample was made of blood. The origin of the receptors is a man between 65 and 79 years old in good health.

This sequence joins TRBV11-2 and TRBJ1-1; D is possibly TRBD1 (5 bases). This CDR3 spans 13 amino acids. Germline V gene lookup returns CDR1 SGHAT and CDR2 FQNNGV. Trimming stripped 1 base from V and 10 bases from J, with 13 bases between. CDR3 DNA: TGTGCCAGCAGCTTAGTAACGGGACCCGGAGCTTTCTTT. Its translation: CASSLVTGPGAFF.

Comments on this clonotype: The germline gene is not matched at one end of the junction; a read error may be the cause. The chain carries TRBV29-1 and TRBJ2-3; D call uncertain. Germline V gives CDR1 SQVTM, CDR2 ANQGSEA. CDR3 length: 14 amino acids. The CDR3: CSAEGRPSTDTQYF. CDR3 nucleotides: TGCAGCGCTGAAGGCCGGCCTAGCACAGATACGCAGTATTTT.

This chain links TRBV15 with TRBJ1-1, with D tentatively TRBD1 (6 bases). Trimming left V 0 bases short and J 2 bases short, with 13 bases between. In germline, CDR1 is LNHNV, CDR2 YYDKDF (reference sequence). The CDR3 covers 16 residues. The CDR3 sequence: CATSREGAGDNTEAFF. The CDR3, as DNA: TGTGCCACCAGCAGAGAGGGTGCAGGGGATAACACTGAAGCTTTCTTT.

This clonotype was found many times. The rearrangement uses TRBV6-2 or TRBV6-3 and TRBJ1-2; 7 bases line up with TRBD1. The V gene's germline CDR1 is MNHEY and CDR2 SVGEGT. The CDR3 is 13 residues long. Losses at the gene ends were 6 bases for V and 4 bases for J; bases not matched to a gene: 5. CDR3 DNA sequence: TGTGCCAGCAGCTCCGGGACAGTCTATGGCTACACCTTC. Residues: CASSSGTVYGYTF.

This clonotype was observed at least ten times. The chain has TRBV7-2 and TRBJ2-5; TRBD1 might be the D (5 bases). The last part of the DNA fits TRBJ2-1 better; the J call may be wrong. The CDR3 length is 13 residues. Germline-derived CDR1 and CDR2 are SGHTA and FQGNSA. This CDR3 is CASSLEGVGEQFF. DNA of the CDR3: TGTGCCAGCAGCTTAGAAGGGGTGGGTGAGCAGTTCTTC.

The chain combines TRBV3-1 with TRBJ2-3; the D gene is possibly TRBD2 (5 bases). Germline values: CDR1 LGHDT, CDR2 YNNKEL (reference sequence). CDR3 size: 15 residues. V shed 7 bases and J shed 4 bases, with 18 bases lying between them. CDR3 nucleotides: TGTGCCAGCACCCTATCGTTGGTCGGGGCAGATACGCAGTATTTT. Its protein product is CASTLSLVGADTQYF.

This chain connects TRBV6-1 to TRBJ2-3; the match to TRBD1 covers 7 bases. Unmatched junction bases numbered 7, after V lost 6 bases and J lost 1 base. CDR3 length: 15 residues. From germline, CDR1 is MNHNS and CDR2 SASEGT. CDR3 sequence: CASRPGQSGTDTQYF. The DNA of the CDR3 is TGTGCCAGCAGGCCGGGACAGTCGGGCACAGATACGCAGTATTTT.

In its sample, this clonotype was seen a few times. CDR3 sequence: CASSDTSGGPLRTDTQYF. CDR3 in DNA: TGTGCCAGCAGTGACACTAGCGGGGGCCCACTACGCACAGATACGCAGTATTTT. The genes are TRBV27 and TRBJ2-3, with TRBD2 matching 11 bases. Trimming removed 5 bases from V and 1 base from J; junction bases left unmatched: 11. The CDR3 contains 18 residues. Germline CDR1 and CDR2: MNHEY and SMNVEV (reference sequence).

The V and J genes are TRBV11-2 and TRBJ1-4; a weak D match, TRBD1 (6 bases). The CDR3 runs to 15 residues. The germline V and J ends were trimmed by 5 bases and 1 base, with 11 bases remaining between them. The germline gives CDR1 SGHAT, CDR2 FQNNGV. The CDR3 here is CASSPHRVTNEKLFF. The CDR3 DNA follows: TGTGCCAGCAGCCCCCACAGGGTAACTAATGAAAAACTGTTTTTT.

This chain connects TRBV24-1 to TRBJ2-1; D may correspond to TRBD1 or TRBD2 (5 bases each). V lost 3 bases to trimming and J lost 2 bases, with 13 bases between them. CDR3 size: 16 residues. Germline-derived CDR1 and CDR2 are KGHDR and SFDVKD. The CDR3 bases are TGTGCCACCAGTGATGGGACCCCAGGAGCCTACAATGAGCAGTTCTTC. As protein: CATSDGTPGAYNEQFF.

This clonotype was found a few times. The CDR3 spells CASSSGPGEKLFF. The CDR3 DNA is TGTGCCAGCAGTTCAGGACCTGGAGAAAAACTGTTTTTT. The rearrangement joins TRBV6-5 to TRBJ1-4, with D hard to call. V lost 4 bases and J lost 8, with 11 bases in between. The CDR3 has 13 residues. Germline V gives CDR1 MNHEY, CDR2 SVGAGI.

This clonotype was seen a few times. The chain is built from TRBV6-5 and TRBJ2-7, with 7 bases fitting TRBD1. The CDR3 runs to 14 residues. Germline V gives CDR1 MNHEY, CDR2 SVGAGI. Unmatched junction bases numbered 5, after V lost 5 bases and J lost 1 base. The CDR3 DNA reads TGTGCCAGCAGTCAGACAGGGAAGTCCTACGAGCAGTACTTC. It encodes CASSQTGKSYEQYF.

The rearrangement uses TRBV28 and TRBJ2-3; D is perhaps TRBD1 (6 bases). Trimming took off 1 base at V and 0 bases at J, with 11 bases between the two ends. This CDR3 spans 16 amino acids. Germline V CDR1 and CDR2: MDHEN, SYDVKM. The CDR3 sequence: CASSLFPRGSTDTQYF. For the CDR3, the DNA is TGTGCCAGCAGTTTATTTCCCAGGGGTAGCACAGATACGCAGTATTTT.

Only a few counts were recorded for this clonotype. The V call is TRBV6-2 or TRBV6-3, the J call TRBJ2-1; TRBD2 aligns across 10 bases. The V and J ends lost 5 bases and 14 bases, in that order; junction bases with no gene match: 9. The germline V gene has CDR1 MNHEY and CDR2 SVGEGT. This CDR3 has 13 amino acids. The CDR3 DNA follows: TGTGCCAGCAGTCAGTTGGGGACTAGCGACAAGTTCTTC. It specifies CASSQLGTSDKFF.

This chain links TRBV10-3 with TRBJ2-2, with unresolved D. This CDR3 is built from 14 residues. Looked up from germline, CDR1 is ENHRY and CDR2 is SYGVKD. Trimming left V 4 bases short and J 3 bases short, with 9 bases between. The chain's CDR3 is CAISGAPDTGELFF. The CDR3 DNA sequence: TGTGCCATCAGTGGGGCCCCGGACACCGGGGAGCTGTTTTTT.

This clonotype was seen only a few times. The rearrangement links TRBV15 to TRBJ2-7; 9 positions match TRBD1. Germline CDR1 and CDR2: LNHNV and YYDKDF (reference sequence). The V segment lost 0 bases and the J segment 2 bases; nucleotides outside the gene matches: 5. The CDR3 totals 16 residues. The DNA for the CDR3 is TGTGCCACCAGCAGAGATAGGGACAGGGAAGCCTACGAGCAGTACTTC. This encodes CATSRDRDREAYEQYF.

This chain links TRBV6-1 with TRBJ2-1; perhaps TRBD1 as D (6 bases). This CDR3 spans 18 amino acids. The V and J ends lost 1 base and 0 bases respectively, with 16 bases between them. Germline V CDR1 and CDR2: MNHNS, SASEGT. In nucleotides, the CDR3 is TGTGCCAGCAGTGAAGAAACAGGGTCAAGGGGCTCCTACAATGAGCAGTTCTTC. Its protein product is CASSEETGSRGSYNEQFF.

The V call is TRBV6-5, the J call TRBJ1-1; D possibly corresponds to TRBD1 (6 bases). Between the trimmed V and J ends, which lost 6 bases and 4 bases, there was a span of 15 bases. The germline gives CDR1 MNHEY, CDR2 SVGAGI. The CDR3 is made up of 14 amino acids. Here the CDR3 reads CASSDLGARTEAFF. As DNA, the CDR3 is TGTGCCAGCAGCGATCTGGGGGCGCGCACTGAAGCTTTCTTT.

Ten or more counts support this clonotype. CDR3 nucleotide sequence: TGTGCCAGCAGTTTAGGGGGGCTAGCGAGGCCCTGGAATGAGCAGTTCTTC. Protein sequence: CASSLGGLARPWNEQFF. V and J are TRBV12-3 or TRBV12-4 and TRBJ2-1; D tentatively fits TRBD1 or TRBD2 (6 bases each). Trimming took 1 base from V and 7 from J, leaving 20 bases between them. The CDR3 has 17 residues.

This clonotype showed up just a few times. V is TRBV3-1 and J is TRBJ2-7; D possibly corresponds to TRBD1 (6 bases). Trimming cost V 2 bases and J 0 bases, with 11 bases left between them. CDR3 length: 15 amino acids. The germline V gene has CDR1 LGHDT and CDR2 YNNKEL (reference sequence). CDR3 coding DNA: TGTGCCAGCAGCCAAATCCCGGACAGCTCCTACGAGCAGTACTTC. Amino acid sequence: CASSQIPDSSYEQYF.

This chain links TRBV6-6 with TRBJ2-3; D is ambiguous. The germline V gene has CDR1 MNHNY and CDR2 SVGAGI (reference sequence). The V end was cut by 0 bases, the J end by 6 bases, with 10 bases between. The CDR3 has 14 amino acids. CDR3: CASSYSYRSDTQYF. The DNA of the CDR3 is TGTGCCAGCAGTTACTCGTATCGGTCTGATACGCAGTATTTT.

This clonotype has more than one count but fewer than ten. This chain connects TRBV27 to TRBJ1-5, with a tentative D call TRBD1 (5 bases). V dropped 5 bases and J dropped 3 bases, with 11 bases sitting between them. This CDR3 spans 14 amino acids. CDR1 MNHEY and CDR2 SMNVEV come from the germline V gene (reference sequence). The CDR3 loop is CASSPAGSNQPQHF. The CDR3 DNA reads TGTGCCAGCAGTCCCGCAGGGTCCAATCAGCCCCAGCATTTT.

As regards this clonotype: A read error is likely, as this CDR3 ends without the conserved phenylalanine or tryptophan. The chain combines TRBV7-2 with TRBJ2-1; possibly TRBD1 for D (6 bases). Germline loops: CDR1 SGHTA, CDR2 FQGNSA. The CDR3 has 16 amino acids. Deletions cut 5 bases from V and 0 bases from J, with 14 bases between. The CDR3 nucleotides are TGTGCCAGCAGCCTCCTGCCACAGGGCTCCTACAATGAGCAGTTCGTC. It codes for CASSLLPQGSYNEQFV.

This clonotype was detected only a few times. The V call is TRBV28, the J call TRBJ1-1, with D possibly being TRBD1 (5 bases). CDR1 and CDR2 (germline): MDHEN, SYDVKM. V lost 8 bases and J 6 bases, leaving 13 bases between the germline ends. The CDR3 contains 12 residues. The CDR3 DNA reads as TGTGCCAGCTGGGGGGGGGTTCCTGAAGCTTTCTTT. This codes for CASWGGVPEAFF.

The chain combines TRBV24-1 with TRBJ2-5; the D is unclear. This CDR3 has 15 residues. The V gene lost 3 bases and the J gene lost 9 bases, with 19 bases spanning the gap. Germline V gives CDR1 KGHDR, CDR2 SFDVKD. The CDR3 region has the DNA TGTGCCACCAGTGATCCGAGCGTAGTTGGGGTGGCCCAGTACTTC. This encodes CATSDPSVVGVAQYF.

Comment on this clonotype: This probably arose from a read error, given a far larger clone one base away. It is likely a read error, because the conserved phenylalanine at the end of the CDR3 is missing. The rearrangement joins TRBV12-3 or TRBV12-4 to TRBJ2-5; either TRBD1 or TRBD2 may fit D (6 bases each). Matching the DNA end better, TRBJ2-7 makes the J call doubtful. The CDR3 extends over 13 amino acids. The CDR3 sequence is CASSLGGSYEQYS. For the CDR3, the DNA is TGTGCCAGCAGTTTGGGGGGCAGCTACGAGCAGTACTCC.

This clonotype was seen more than once but under ten times. The chain couples TRBV13 to TRBJ2-5; TRBD2 might be the D (6 bases). The CDR3 runs to 14 residues. Looked up from germline, CDR1 is PRHDT and CDR2 is FYEKMQ (reference sequence). V lost 4 bases, J lost 1 base, and 10 bases lay in between. This CDR3 is CASSSTSSQETQYF. CDR3 nucleotides: TGTGCCAGCAGCTCCACTAGCAGCCAAGAGACCCAGTACTTC.

This clonotype was counted between two and nine times. The chain links TRBV6-5 to TRBJ2-1; possible D gene TRBD1, 5 bases. In germline, CDR1 is MNHEY, CDR2 SVGAGI. V dropped 2 bases and J dropped 1 base, with 12 bases sitting between them. The CDR3 extends over 16 amino acids. The CDR3 is CASSYHGQGSYNEQFF. Written as DNA, the CDR3 is TGTGCCAGCAGTTACCACGGGCAGGGATCCTACAATGAGCAGTTCTTC.

This clonotype was detected many times. The chain is built from TRBV6-6 and TRBJ2-5; 10 bases are shared with TRBD2. This CDR3 has 12 residues. The germline V gene has CDR1 MNHNY and CDR2 SVGAGI (reference sequence). V shed 8 bases, J shed 5 bases, and the junction held 2 bases outside the gene matches. The CDR3 loop is CASVGLAETQYF. In DNA, the CDR3 is TGTGCCAGCGTGGGACTAGCGGAGACCCAGTACTTC.

The genes are TRBV6-5 and TRBJ1-1, with a weak D call TRBD1 (5 bases). From germline, CDR1 is MNHEY and CDR2 SVGAGI. The CDR3 consists of 14 residues. V lost 6 bases and J 3 bases, leaving 14 bases between the germline ends. The CDR3: CASRKPWGDTEAFF. CDR3 nucleotides: TGTGCCAGCAGAAAGCCCTGGGGGGACACTGAAGCTTTCTTT.

The CDR3 coding sequence is TGCAGTGCTAGAGATCGGTTGGGGGGATATAATTCACCCCTCCACTTT. Protein product: CSARDRLGGYNSPLHF. The chain uses TRBV20-1 and TRBJ1-6; D might be TRBD1 (5 bases). V dropped 0 bases and J dropped 4 bases, with 13 bases sitting between them. The CDR3 sequence is 16 residues long. Germline loops: CDR1 DFQATT, CDR2 SNEGSKA (reference sequence).